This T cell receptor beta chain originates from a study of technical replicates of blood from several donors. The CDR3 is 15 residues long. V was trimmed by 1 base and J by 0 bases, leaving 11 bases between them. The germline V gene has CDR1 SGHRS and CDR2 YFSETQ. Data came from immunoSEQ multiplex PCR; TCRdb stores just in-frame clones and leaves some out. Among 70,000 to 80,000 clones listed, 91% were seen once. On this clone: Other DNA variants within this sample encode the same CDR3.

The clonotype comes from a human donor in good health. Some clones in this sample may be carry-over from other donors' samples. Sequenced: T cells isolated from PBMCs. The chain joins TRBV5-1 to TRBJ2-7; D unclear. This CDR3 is CASSLSSGSSYEQYF. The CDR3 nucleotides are TGCGCCAGCAGCTTGAGCTCGGGTAGCTCCTACGAGCAGTACTTC.